This TCR beta chain comes out of a study of blood T cell repertoires in COVID-19. As for the study in general: In each case, the material was cDNA or gDNA derived from T cells, B-cell-depleted T cells, or PBMCs.

CDR1 is SGDLS, CDR2 YYNGEE, per germline. CDR3 length: 14 residues. With V trimmed by 4 bases and J by 5 bases, 6 bases remained unmatched. Sequencing used immunoSEQ multiplex PCR; TCRdb keeps in-frame clones, though not all of them. The repertoire has roughly 300,000 clones, about nine tenths of them found once; the top ten carry under 11%. The chain employs TRBV9 and TRBJ1-1; 9 bases align to TRBD1. The TCR comes from a woman under 30 who had recovered from COVID-19. The sequenced sample consisted of PBMCs or T cells enriched from blood (not recorded which). CDR3 coding DNA: TGTGCCAGCAGCTCGGGACAGGGTGTTACTGAAGCTTTCTTT. As protein: CASSSGQGVTEAFF.